Following are 5 T cell receptor beta chains from one sample sequenced in a study of cytomegalovirus exposure and HLA in healthy donors. The study ran its PCR with 60 Vbeta and 13 Jbeta primers. Profiling relied on immunoSEQ multiplex PCR, and the TCRdb table lists in-frame clones only, not all of them. The sample totals 100,000 to 150,000 clones. The sample was PBMCs. The receptor set was obtained from a woman in her forties in good health and CMV-seropositive.

The chain joins TRBV7-6 to TRBJ2-1; 9 bases match TRBD1. With 2 bases clipped from V and 7 bases from J, the junction kept 9 bases outside the gene matches. The CDR3 has 16 amino acids. In germline, CDR1 is SGHVS, CDR2 FNYEAQ. Here the CDR3 DNA reads TGTGCCAGCAGCTTAATTCTCGGGACAGGGTTTAATGAGCAGTTCTTC. Its translation: CASSLILGTGFNEQFF.

The V gene is TRBV7-9, the J gene TRBJ2-1; TRBD1 matches 8 bases. Per the germline V gene, CDR1 is SEHNR and CDR2 is FQNEAQ (reference sequence). The CDR3 spans 15 residues. V lost 6 bases to trimming and J lost 7 bases; unmatched junction nucleotides: 11. CDR3 bases: TGTGCCAGCAGTCCCGGACAGGGAGGAATAAATGAGCAGTTCTTC. Its protein is CASSPGQGGINEQFF.

The chain uses TRBV28 and TRBJ2-3; 9 nucleotides align to TRBD2. This CDR3 comprises 21 residues. With 0 bases clipped from V and 0 bases from J, the junction kept 16 bases outside the gene matches. Germline CDR1 is MDHEN and CDR2 is SYDVKM. The CDR3 nucleotides read TGTGCCAGCAGTTTATGGGTGGCTAGCGGGGATGGGGTGGATAGCACAGATACGCAGTATTTT. It translates to CASSLWVASGDGVDSTDTQYF.

CDR3 coding DNA: TGTGCCAGCAGACGCGGGGCAACTAATGAAAAACTGTTTTTT. Amino acids: CASRRGATNEKLFF. This chain connects TRBV28 to TRBJ1-4; the D is unclear. The CDR3 is 14 residues long. Trimming pared 6 bases from V and 0 bases from J, leaving 8 bases between. Germline CDR1 MDHEN, CDR2 SYDVKM.

V and J are TRBV20-1 and TRBJ1-4, with D uncertain. This CDR3 has 10 residues. Trimming removed 3 bases at V and 6 bases at J, with 2 bases between. From germline, CDR1 is DFQATT and CDR2 SNEGSKA (reference sequence). CDR3 sequence reads: CSASDEKLFF. The CDR3 nucleotides read TGCAGTGCTAGCGATGAAAAACTGTTTTTT.